This T cell receptor (beta chain) was observed in a study of T cell changes during pregnancy in multiple sclerosis. The germline V gene has CDR1 PRHDT and CDR2 FYEKMQ (reference sequence). The CDR3 length is 16 residues. After removal of 7 bases from V and 1 base from J, the junction contained 10 bases not matched to a gene. Using immunoSEQ multiplex PCR, the repertoire was profiled, and TCRdb retains in-frame clones only, with some absent. There are around 56,000 clones in the sample; approximately 90% occur only once, and roughly 2.7% lies in the top ten. The sequencing here drew on peripheral blood, taken in the third trimester of pregnancy. This chain links TRBV13 with TRBJ2-3; TRBD2 matches 8 bases. This clonotype was obtained from a female donor in good health, enrolled as a control in a pregnancy study. As DNA, the CDR3 is TGTGCCAGCACCCCTCGGGGGGGCGCCGGCACAGATACGCAGTATTTT. Residues: CASTPRGGAGTDTQYF.